Shown below are 15 T cell receptor beta chains from a single sample sequenced in a study of T cells after yellow fever vaccination. MiXCR, applied by TCRdb to the 5' RACE reads, yields one record per CDR3 protein. The table has about 310,000 distinct CDR3 sequences, less than 4.5% seen once. The sample was PBMCs, taken on the day of the yellow fever booster vaccination. These TCRs come from a man younger than 35 who received the YFV17D yellow fever vaccine.

This clonotype has just a few counts. This chain joins TRBV20-1 and TRBJ2-7; D unclear. This CDR3 spans 13 amino acids. CDR1 is DFQATT and CDR2 is SNEGSKA in the germline V gene (reference sequence). V shed 1 base and J shed 2 bases, with 9 bases lying between them. The CDR3 DNA reads as TGCAGTGCTAGAGGAAGGATGACCTACGAGCAGTACGTC. Encoded protein: CSARGRMTYEQYV.

The gene calls are TRBV6-6 and TRBJ2-7; no reliable D call. V was clipped by 6 bases and J by 2 bases, with 17 bases between them. CDR3 length equals 15 residues. Per the germline V gene, CDR1 is MNHNY and CDR2 is SVGAGI (reference sequence). CDR3 coding DNA: TGTGCCAGCAGCGCTTCCGCACTGCGAACCTACGAGCAGTACTTC. This translates into CASSASALRTYEQYF.

This clonotype was picked up a small number of times. This rearrangement joins TRBV27 to TRBJ1-1; D is ambiguous. V gave up 3 bases and J gave up 0 bases, with 5 bases separating them. The CDR3 runs 13 residues. CDR1 is MNHEY and CDR2 is SMNVEV in the germline V gene (reference sequence). In nucleotides, the CDR3 is TGTGCCAGCAGTTTTAAGGTGAACACTGAAGCTTTCTTT. Its translation is CASSFKVNTEAFF.

This clonotype was seen ten or more times. The gene calls are TRBV29-1 and TRBJ1-2; tentative D call: TRBD1 (5 bases). V shed 0 bases and J shed 8 bases, with 16 bases lying between them. This CDR3 region has 14 residues. CDR1 SQVTM and CDR2 ANQGSEA come from the germline V gene. CDR3 nucleotide sequence: TGCAGCGTTGAAGATCCCAGGGTTCGACTCGGCTACACCTTC. It yields the protein CSVEDPRVRLGYTF.

In this sample, this clonotype turned up a few times. This chain links TRBV5-1 with TRBJ2-2; D gene ambiguous. Germline assignment: CDR1 SGHRS and CDR2 YFSETQ. With 3 bases removed from V and 0 bases from J, the gap between germline ends came to 15 bases. This CDR3 comprises 17 residues. The CDR3 protein is CASSYDVQNPNTGELFF. The DNA for the CDR3 is TGCGCCAGCAGCTACGACGTACAGAATCCGAACACCGGGGAGCTGTTTTTT.

This clonotype was observed at least ten times. CDR3 sequence reads: CASSPTGTSGGPDTQYF. In nucleotides, the CDR3 is TGTGCCAGCAGCCCGACCGGGACTAGCGGGGGCCCGGATACGCAGTATTTT. The J gene is TRBJ2-3, the V gene TRBV7-2, with 14 bases that match TRBD2. The CDR3 covers 17 residues. J gave up 6 bases and V 5 bases, and 10 bases lay outside the gene matches. Germline lookup yields CDR1 SGHTA and CDR2 FQGNSA. Variable domain in full (rest from reference TRBV7-2 and TRBJ2-3): GAGVSQSPSNKVTEKGKDVELRCDPISGHTALYWYRQSLGQGLEFLIYFQGNSAPDKSGLPSDRFSAERTGGSVSTLTIQRTQQEDSAVYLCASSPTGTSGGPDTQYFGPGTRLTVL.

CDR3 amino acids: CASSLVYGLTEAFF. CDR3 sequence (DNA): TGTGCCAGCAGCTTAGTTTACGGTCTCACTGAAGCTTTCTTT. V is TRBV11-2 and J is TRBJ1-1, with unresolved D. This CDR3 comprises 14 residues. Germline V CDR1 and CDR2: SGHAT, FQNNGV. The V and J ends lost 1 base and 4 bases respectively, with 10 bases between them.

This clonotype was counted many times. The V and J genes are TRBV7-3 and TRBJ2-6; D is uncertain. The CDR3 loop spans 15 amino acids. CDR1 and CDR2 (germline): SGHTA, FQGTGA. V was clipped by 1 base and J by 2 bases, with 6 bases between them. The CDR3 DNA reads as TGTGCCAGCAGCTTAAGGAACACTGGGGCCAACGTCCTGACTTTC. The encoded protein is CASSLRNTGANVLTF.

This clonotype was counted many times. The chain has TRBV5-1 and TRBJ2-5, with 11 bases fitting TRBD2. Germline CDR1 SGHRS, CDR2 YFSETQ. V was clipped by 4 bases and J by 1 base; unmatched bases: 3. The CDR3 length is 15 residues. Written as DNA, the CDR3 is TGCGCCAGCAGCAGCGGGACTAGCGGCCAAGAGACCCAGTACTTC. Its protein product is CASSSGTSGQETQYF.

The table lists this clonotype with many counts. The chain combines TRBV5-1 with TRBJ1-1; D is unresolved. Germline V lookup: CDR1 SGHRS, CDR2 YFSETQ. The CDR3 runs 16 residues. Trimming shortened V by 4 bases and J by 0 bases, and 16 bases separated the two germline ends. DNA for the CDR3: TGCGCCAGCAGCCAAGAAATGCCGGGGATGAACACTGAAGCTTTCTTT. The encoded protein is CASSQEMPGMNTEAFF.

This clonotype was seen ten or more times. The chain couples TRBV4-2 to TRBJ2-5, with 13 bases identical to TRBD2. J lost 1 base, V lost 2 bases, and 1 base had no gene match. The CDR3 consists of 16 residues. Germline lookup yields CDR1 LGHNA and CDR2 YNFKEQ. The CDR3 coding sequence is TGTGCCAGCAGCCAAACTAGCGGGGGGGTCCAAGAGACCCAGTACTTC. Protein sequence: CASSQTSGGVQETQYF.

This clonotype was observed at least ten times. The chain has TRBV9 and TRBJ2-2; no definite D call. Per germline, CDR1 SGDLS and CDR2 YYNGEE. CDR3 length equals 16 residues. Trimming removed 7 bases from V and 4 bases from J, with 20 bases in between. Here the CDR3 reads CASSARRVKSTGELFF. CDR3 nucleotides: TGTGCCAGCTCCGCGCGAAGGGTAAAGAGCACCGGGGAGCTGTTTTTT.

V is TRBV20-1 and J is TRBJ1-5; tentatively, D is TRBD1 (6 bases). Deletions cut 6 bases from V and 5 bases from J, with 14 bases between. This CDR3 region has 13 residues. CDR1 DFQATT and CDR2 SNEGSKA come from the germline V gene (reference sequence). In DNA form, the CDR3 reads TGCAGTGCCAGGGGCGGGGTCCATCAGCCCCAGCATTTT. Its translation: CSARGGVHQPQHF.

This clonotype was observed at least ten times. This chain connects TRBV11-2 to TRBJ1-2, with 9 bases identical to TRBD1. The CDR3 length is 16 residues. Trimming took 3 bases from V and 5 from J; bases not matched to a gene: 10. Germline lookup yields CDR1 SGHAT and CDR2 FQNNGV. CDR3 nucleotide sequence: TGTGCCAGCAGCTTTTCGCTGGGACAGGGCGGGTATGGCTACACCTTC. Translated: CASSFSLGQGGYGYTF.

This clonotype was recorded at least ten times. This chain joins TRBV5-1 and TRBJ2-5; D is unresolved. This CDR3 region has 14 residues. V gave up 0 bases and J gave up 6 bases, with 12 bases separating them. Germline-derived CDR1 and CDR2 are SGHRS and YFSETQ. The CDR3 DNA reads as TGCGCCAGCAGCTTGGAAGGATCTCGCCAGACCCAGTACTTC. The encoded protein is CASSLEGSRQTQYF.